Following are 5 T cell receptor delta chains from one sample sequenced in a study of γδ T cells in repeated Plasmodium falciparum infection. Vgamma9/Vdelta2+ and Vdelta2-negative gammadelta T cells were flow-sorted from PBMC for bulk sequencing. TCRdb reprocessed the multiplex PCR reads through CATT. The sample consists of around 46,000 delta-chain clones, 1.5% to 2% of them appearing once. Source material: gamma-delta T cells from blood. The origin of the receptors is a pool of human donors (malaria-infected and uninfected, not separated).

On this clone: TCRdb assigns this DNA the protein of a much larger clone, which departs from its translation at residue 12; this likely reflects a read error, and the protein shown comes from translating the DNA. The chain is built from TRDV1 and TRDJ1; 7 bases fit TRDD3. In the absence of a J gene in TCRdb, the DNA was matched to germline to assign it here. The CDR3 runs to 16 residues. V trimming: 6 bases; J trimming: 7 bases; junction bases outside the gene matches: 17. Germline V gene data show CDR1 as TSWWSYY and CDR2 as QGS. The DNA for the CDR3 is TGTGCTCTTGGCCTTACCGGGGGATCTACACCCGGTAAACTCATCTTT. This gives the protein CALGLTGGSTPGKLIF.

This clone was seen a few times. Translating this DNA gives a protein that differs at residue 5 from the TCRdb one, which belongs to a much larger clone; a read error is likely, and the protein shown is this translation. This chain connects TRDV1 to TRDJ1; 7 bases fit TRDD2. Here the J gene came from matching the DNA to germline, since TCRdb omits it. Germline assignment: CDR1 TSWWSYY and CDR2 QGS. This CDR3 has 21 amino acids. The V gene end was trimmed by 4 bases and the J gene end by 4 bases; junction bases not matched to a gene: 27. The CDR3 nucleotides are TGTGCTCTTGGGGGCCTTACCTTCCTCCCAATACCTATCCACCGCTACGATAAACTCATCTTT. Amino acid sequence: CALGGLTFLPIPIHRYDKLIF.

Only a few counts were recorded for this clone. A far larger clone is only one base removed, so a read error is likely. This same CDR3 is encoded by further DNA sequences in the sample. This rearrangement joins TRDV1 to TRDJ1; TRDD3 agrees at 8 bases. Since TCRdb gives no J gene, matching the DNA to germline was used here to assign it. V shed 0 bases and J 2 bases; nucleotides not matched to a gene: 17. This CDR3 is 20 amino acids long. Germline V gives CDR1 TSWWSYY, CDR2 QGS. The CDR3 DNA sequence: TGTGCTCTTGGGGAACTGAATCCCAACTACTGGGGGTGGAGAACCGATAAACTCATCTTT. This translates into CALGELNPNYWGWRTDKLIF.

Of note for this clone: TCRdb shows a much larger clone's protein in place of this DNA's translation, and the two differ at residue 10, likely through a read error; the protein shown is translated from the DNA. This chain connects TRDV1 to TRDJ1; no clear D gene. TCRdb is silent on the J gene; assignment here came from matching the DNA to germline. The CDR3 length is 20 residues. V was pared by 3 bases and J by 0 bases, with 26 bases between. Looked up from germline, CDR1 is TSWWSYY and CDR2 is QGS. The CDR3 DNA follows: TGTGCTCTTGGGGAGTTTCCCAGTACTGTGGGACCGACGTACACCGATAAACTCATCTTT. Amino acids: CALGEFPSTVGPTYTDKLIF.

This clone was seen a few times. The protein TCRdb gives is from a much larger clone and does not agree with this DNA's translation at residue 15, likely a read error; the protein shown here comes from the DNA. This chain connects TRDV1 to TRDJ1; 13 bases agree with TRDD3. The J gene comes from matching the DNA to germline here; TCRdb lacks it. The CDR3 extends over 18 amino acids. Germline V CDR1 and CDR2: TSWWSYY, QGS. DNA of the CDR3: TGTGCTCTTGGGGAACCTCCGTACTGGGGGATACGCACCGATAGACTCATCTTT. Translated: CALGEPPYWGIRTDRLIF.